The sequence of this TCR beta chain was determined in a study of T cells after yellow fever vaccination (dated by TCRdb to the late 2010s). Regarding the complete study: Libraries from fractions with low cell numbers were prepared with the SMART-Seq v4 Ultra Low Input RNA kit. Bulk PBMC replicates and cell subsets were isolated from blood drawn at multiple timepoints before and after both primary and secondary immunization. The cohort comprised two healthy male donors, one aged 18 to 29 and one aged 30 to 40 years. To track T-cell clones before and after primary and booster YFV17D yellow fever vaccination, bulk TCR alpha and beta repertoires were sequenced longitudinally. The full study reports these points: Because abundant contaminating clonotypes from the bulk population could be contained in FACS-sorted repertoires, computational filtering was required. A small share of clonotypes occurred in both CD4 and CD8 compartments, likely arising from convergent recombination. After the booster, most of the clones that had expanded following primary vaccination were detected again (roughly 97% of CD4 and around 88% of CD8), which suggests that memory was broadly maintained. Compared with the primary T-cell response, the secondary T-cell response was weaker but faster, peaking on day 5 rather than day 15. Because only two donors were included in the study, the extent to which the findings can be generalized is limited.

This clonotype was counted at least ten times. Its cognate antigen has yet to be identified. The input lacks base qualities; no much larger clone sits a single base away. Including the terminal cysteine and phenylalanine, the CDR3 comprises 13 residues. Kept here is only the CDR3 DNA, which spans 39 bases and is read in frame from base 1. V drops 3 bases and J drops 0 bases, leaving 3 bases in between. The germline V gene sets CDR1 to SGDLS and CDR2 to YYNGEE. This sample was sequenced with an Illumina NovaSeq 6000. TCR cDNA was synthesized by 5'RACE template switching, which introduced a universal primer site and unique molecular identifiers. cDNA synthesis was primed from both the TCR alpha and TCR beta constant segments. Two PCR steps were used to amplify libraries, with sample barcodes and sequencing adapters being added in the second step. Libraries were sequenced on Illumina HiSeq 2500 (2x100 bp) or NovaSeq (2x150 bp). The original methods were these. MIGEC handled demultiplexing of reads and collapsing into UMI consensus sequences, while MiXCR performed V(D)J alignment. Vaccine-responding clonotypes were defined with edgeR using replicate PBMC samples, requiring FDR below 0.01 and a log2 fold change above 5 up to day 15. Each bulk clonotype received a CD4 or CD8 identity based on whether the sequenced CD4 or CD8 repertoire contained that clonotype at higher abundance. The raw public data were reprocessed by TCRdb itself: fastp quality trimming at Q25, MiXCR clonotype calling, in-frame beta chains only. Rows are combined by CDR3 protein, so each entry shows the most common genes and DNA. What appears here as the V and J calls and clone size reflects TCRdb's work, not the paper's. The sample table contains about 310,000 distinct CDR3 sequences; only one count was recorded for about 3.5% of them. Clones ranked in the top ten supply around 20% of the sample.

The label giving this sample's treatment or condition can be read as: live attenuated yellow fever vaccine strain. Two biological replicates of bulk PBMCs were collected at each blood-draw timepoint. PBMCs were isolated from peripheral blood using a standard Ficoll-Paque protocol. TriZol was used to extract RNA from bulk PBMCs, from CD4 and CD8 fractions, and from dextramer-positive and dextramer-negative fractions. The sequence was obtained from a man younger than 35 who received the YFV17D yellow fever vaccine. The chain is made from TRBV9 and TRBJ2-2; the D gene remains uncertain. The material was PBMCs, obtained on the day of the yellow fever booster vaccination. Here is the DNA: TGTGCCAGCAGCGCCGCGAACACCGGGGAGCTGTTTTTT. It translates as CASSAANTGELFF.